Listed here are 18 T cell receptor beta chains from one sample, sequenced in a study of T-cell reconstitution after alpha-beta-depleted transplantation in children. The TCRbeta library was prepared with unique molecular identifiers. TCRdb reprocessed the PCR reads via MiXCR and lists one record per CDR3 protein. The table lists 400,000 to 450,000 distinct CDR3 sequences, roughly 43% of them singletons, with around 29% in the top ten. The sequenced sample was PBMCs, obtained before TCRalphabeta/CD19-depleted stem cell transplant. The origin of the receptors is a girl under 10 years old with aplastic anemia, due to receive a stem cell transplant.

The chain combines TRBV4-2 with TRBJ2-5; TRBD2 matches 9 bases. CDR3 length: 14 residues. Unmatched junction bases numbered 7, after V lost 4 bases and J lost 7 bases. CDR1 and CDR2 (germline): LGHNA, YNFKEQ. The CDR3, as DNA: TGTGCCAGCAGCCCTGAGCGGGGGGCCGGGACCCAGTACTTC. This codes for CASSPERGAGTQYF.

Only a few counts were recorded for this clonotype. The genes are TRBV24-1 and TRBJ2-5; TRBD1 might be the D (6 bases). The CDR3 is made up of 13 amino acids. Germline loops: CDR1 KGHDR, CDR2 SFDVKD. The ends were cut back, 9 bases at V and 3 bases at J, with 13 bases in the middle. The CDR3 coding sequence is TGTGCCACCGGTCCCCGGGACAAAGAGACCCAGTACTTC. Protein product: CATGPRDKETQYF.

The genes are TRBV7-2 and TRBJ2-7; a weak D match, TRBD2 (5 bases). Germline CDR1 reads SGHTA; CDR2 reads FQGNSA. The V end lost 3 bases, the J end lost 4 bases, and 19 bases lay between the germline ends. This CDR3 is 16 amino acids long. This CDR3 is CASSFGESAPWYEQYF. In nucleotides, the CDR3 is TGTGCCAGCAGCTTTGGGGAGTCTGCCCCCTGGTACGAGCAGTACTTC.

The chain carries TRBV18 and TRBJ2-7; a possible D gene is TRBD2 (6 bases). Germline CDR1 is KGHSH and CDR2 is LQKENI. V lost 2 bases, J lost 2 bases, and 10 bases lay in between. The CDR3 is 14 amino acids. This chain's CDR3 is CASSPGWGAYEQYF. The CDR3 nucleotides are TGTGCCAGCTCACCAGGTTGGGGGGCCTACGAGCAGTACTTC. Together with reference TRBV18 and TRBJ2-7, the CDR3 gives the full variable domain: NAGVMQNPRHLVRRRGQEARLRCSPMKGHSHVYWYRQLPEEGLKFMVYLQKENIIDESGMPKERFSAEFPKEGPSILRIQQVVRGDSAAYFCASSPGWGAYEQYFGPGTRLTVT.

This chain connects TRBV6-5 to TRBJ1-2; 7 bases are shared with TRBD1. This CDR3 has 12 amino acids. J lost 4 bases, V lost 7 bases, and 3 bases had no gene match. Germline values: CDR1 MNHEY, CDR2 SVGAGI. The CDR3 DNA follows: TGTGCCAGCAAGGGGACAGCCTATGGCTACACCTTC. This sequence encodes CASKGTAYGYTF.

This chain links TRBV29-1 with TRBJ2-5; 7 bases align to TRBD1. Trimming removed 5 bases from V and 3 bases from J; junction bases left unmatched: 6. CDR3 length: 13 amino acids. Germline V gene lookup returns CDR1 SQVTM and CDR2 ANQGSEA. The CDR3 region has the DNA TGCAGCGTTACCTCCGGGACAGAAGAGACCCAGTACTTC. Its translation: CSVTSGTEETQYF.

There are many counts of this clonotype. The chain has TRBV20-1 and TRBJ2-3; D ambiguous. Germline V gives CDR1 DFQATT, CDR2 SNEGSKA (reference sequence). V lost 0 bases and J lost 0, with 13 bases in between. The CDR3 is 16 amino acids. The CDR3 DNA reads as TGCAGTGCTAGAGAACAGCCCCGTTCTAGCACAGATACGCAGTATTTT. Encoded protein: CSAREQPRSSTDTQYF.

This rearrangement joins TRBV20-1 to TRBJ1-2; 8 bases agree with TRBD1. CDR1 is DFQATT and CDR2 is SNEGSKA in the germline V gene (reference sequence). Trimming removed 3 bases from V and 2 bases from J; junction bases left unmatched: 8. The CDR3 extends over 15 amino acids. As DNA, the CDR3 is TGCAGTGCTAGGCCCATTGGACAGGGCAACTATGGCTACACCTTC. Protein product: CSARPIGQGNYGYTF.

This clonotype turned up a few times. In DNA, the CDR3 is TGTGCCAGCATCGACGGCTATGGCTACACCTTC. Translation: CASIDGYGYTF. This chain joins TRBV28 and TRBJ1-2, with D uncertain. This CDR3 spans 11 amino acids. In germline, CDR1 is MDHEN, CDR2 SYDVKM. Trimming stripped 7 bases from V and 4 bases from J, with 7 bases between.

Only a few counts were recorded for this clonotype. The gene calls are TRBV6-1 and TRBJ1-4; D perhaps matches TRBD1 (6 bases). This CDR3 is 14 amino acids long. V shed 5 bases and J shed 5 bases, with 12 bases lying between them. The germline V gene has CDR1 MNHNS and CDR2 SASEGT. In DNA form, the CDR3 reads TGTGCCAGCAGTCCCGAAAGGGGGAATGAAAAACTGTTTTTT. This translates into CASSPERGNEKLFF.

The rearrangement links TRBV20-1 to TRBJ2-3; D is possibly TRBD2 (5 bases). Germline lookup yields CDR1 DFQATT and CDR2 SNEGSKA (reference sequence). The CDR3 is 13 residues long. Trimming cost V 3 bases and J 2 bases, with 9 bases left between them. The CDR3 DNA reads TGCAGTGCTAGTGCCGGGGTCACAGATACGCAGTATTTT. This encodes CSASAGVTDTQYF.

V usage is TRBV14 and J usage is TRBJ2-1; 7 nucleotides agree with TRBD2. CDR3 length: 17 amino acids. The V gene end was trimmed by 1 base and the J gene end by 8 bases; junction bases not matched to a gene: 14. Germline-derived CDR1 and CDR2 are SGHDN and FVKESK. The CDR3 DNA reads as TGTGCCAGCAGCCAAGGAGGGTGGGGCGGGAGCCGCGATGAGCAGTTCTTC. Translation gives CASSQGGWGGSRDEQFF.

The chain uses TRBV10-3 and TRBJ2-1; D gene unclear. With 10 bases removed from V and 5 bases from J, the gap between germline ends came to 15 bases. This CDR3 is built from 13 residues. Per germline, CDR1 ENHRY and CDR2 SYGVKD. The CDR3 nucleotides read TGTGCCACTTCTTTGGCGGCAGACAATGAGCAGTTCTTC. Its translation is CATSLAADNEQFF.

For the CDR3, the DNA is TGTGCCAGCAGTTTAGGGCCCCCGGGGGGTGAGCAGTTCTTC. Protein sequence: CASSLGPPGGEQFF. The chain is built from TRBV27 and TRBJ2-1; 7 nucleotides align to TRBD2. V lost 2 bases, J lost 9 bases, and 7 bases stayed unmatched. The CDR3 loop spans 14 amino acids. The germline V gene encodes CDR1 MNHEY and CDR2 SMNVEV (reference sequence).

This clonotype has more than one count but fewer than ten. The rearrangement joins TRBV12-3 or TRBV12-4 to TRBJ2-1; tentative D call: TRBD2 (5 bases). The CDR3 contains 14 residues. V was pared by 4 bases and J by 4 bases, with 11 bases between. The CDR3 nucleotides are TGTGCCAGCAGTTCTCTAGCCCCTTACAATGAGCAGTTCTTC. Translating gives CASSSLAPYNEQFF.

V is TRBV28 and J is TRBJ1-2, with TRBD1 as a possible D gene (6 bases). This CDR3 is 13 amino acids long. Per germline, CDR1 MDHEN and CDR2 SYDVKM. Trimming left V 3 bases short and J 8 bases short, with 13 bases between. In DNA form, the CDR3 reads TGTGCCAGCAGTTTTTCAGGGGCTGGGGGCTACACCTTC. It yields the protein CASSFSGAGGYTF.

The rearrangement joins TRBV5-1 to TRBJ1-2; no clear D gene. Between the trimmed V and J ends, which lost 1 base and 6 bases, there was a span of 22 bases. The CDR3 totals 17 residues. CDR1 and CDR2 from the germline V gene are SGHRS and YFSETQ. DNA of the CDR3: TGCGCCAGCAGCTTGTATTCCATCTCTATCCTAAACCATGGCTACACCTTC. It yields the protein CASSLYSISILNHGYTF.

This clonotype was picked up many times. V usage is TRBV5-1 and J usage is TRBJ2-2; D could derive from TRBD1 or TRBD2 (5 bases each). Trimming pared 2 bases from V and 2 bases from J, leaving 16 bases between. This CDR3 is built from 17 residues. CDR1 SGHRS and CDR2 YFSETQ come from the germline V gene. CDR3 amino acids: CASSFRSSGANTGELFF. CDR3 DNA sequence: TGCGCCAGCAGCTTCCGTAGCTCCGGGGCAAACACCGGGGAGCTGTTTTTT.